These T cell receptor beta chains were read from a single sample in a study of blood T cell repertoires in COVID-19. TCRdb keeps only in-frame clones here, not all; method: immunoSEQ multiplex PCR. The repertoire consists of hundreds of thousands of clones, with about 90% occurring once and the leading ten covering around 0.84%. The sample taken for sequencing was peripheral blood. Receptors originate from a man aged 55 to 70 with COVID-19, enrolled during active disease. Both conserved end residues are part of each CDR3. A D gene is named only where the DNA matches it firmly. Clone size is stated in some rows and not others, as once, few, many or a class when expanded.

clone size	J gene	D gene	V gene	CDR3 DNA	CDR3 protein
NA	TRBJ1-3	TRBD1	TRBV4-3	TGCGCCAGCAGCCAAGAAGGAGGGGGCAGAAACACCATATATTTT	CASSQEGGGRNTIYF
NA	TRBJ2-1	NA	TRBV10-2	TGCGCCAGCAGCATGAGCCTCAATGAGCAGTTCTTC	CASSMSLNEQFF
NA	TRBJ2-1	NA	TRBV24-1	TGTGCCACCAGTGATTTAGTTTCGGGGGGCAAGTTCTTC	CATSDLVSGGKFF
NA	TRBJ2-1	TRBD2	TRBV19	TGTGCCAGTAGTATCTCCGGGAGGGTTTCCTACAATGAGCAGTTCTTC	CASSISGRVSYNEQFF
once	TRBJ2-1	TRBD1	TRBV9	TGTGCCAGCAGCGATGGGACAGGGGTCGAGCAGTTCTTC	CASSDGTGVEQFF
NA	TRBJ1-2	NA	TRBV15	TGTGCCACCAGCAGAGATATGGCGGGGAGTAGCTATGGCTACACCTTC	CATSRDMAGSSYGYTF
NA	TRBJ2-3	NA	TRBV9	TGTGCCAGCAGCGTCGCTAGCAGTAGCACAGATACGCAGTATTTT	CASSVASSSTDTQYF
NA	TRBJ2-2	TRBD1	TRBV7-6	TGTGCCAGCAGCTTAGAGGGCGGGGGACAGGGAAACACCGGGGAGCTGTTTTTT	CASSLEGGGQGNTGELFF
NA	TRBJ1-4	TRBD1	TRBV6-9	TGTGCCACCCACGCGGACAGGGGGGATGAAAAACTGTTTTTT	CATHADRGDEKLFF
NA	TRBJ2-7	NA	TRBV6-5	TGTGCCAGCAGTTATGAAACTAGCTACGAGCAGTACTTC	CASSYETSYEQYF
once	TRBJ1-1	TRBD1	TRBV19	TGTGCCAGTAGGGAACAGGGGACGGCGGAAGCTTTCTTT	CASREQGTAEAFF
NA	TRBJ2-7	NA	TRBV14	TGTGCCAGCAGCCGTGAGGGCTCCTACGAGCAGTACTTC	CASSREGSYEQYF
NA	TRBJ1-4	TRBD1	TRBV7-9	TGTGCCAGCAGCATGACAGGGGGTAGGGTTCAAAAACTGTTTTTT	CASSMTGGRVQKLFF
once	TRBJ2-1	NA	TRBV4-1	TGCGCCAGCAGCCAAGGGGCACAGGGCAGGACTGAGCAGTTCTTC	CASSQGAQGRTEQFF
once	TRBJ1-1	NA	TRBV7-9	TGTGCCAGCAGCTTCGGACAGACCCTGGCTGAAGCTTTCTTT	CASSFGQTLAEAFF
NA	TRBJ2-3	TRBD2	TRBV18	TGTGCCAGCACCCCAGGACTAGCGGGGGGCTCTAGCACAGATACGCAGTATTTT	CASTPGLAGGSSTDTQYF
NA	TRBJ2-2	NA	TRBV7-3	TGTGCCAGCAGCCCAAAACAGGGAATTGGCACCGGGGAGCTGTTTTTT	CASSPKQGIGTGELFF
NA	TRBJ2-1	NA	TRBV29-1	TGCAGCGTTGACGTTCCCCAGTTCAATGAGCAGTTCTTC	CSVDVPQFNEQFF
once	TRBJ2-5	NA	TRBV11-2	TGTGCCAGCAGCTTAGACAGGGGACAAGAGACCCAGTACTTC	CASSLDRGQETQYF
NA	TRBJ2-2	TRBD1	TRBV3-1/TRBV3-2	TGTGCCAGCAGCCGAACCGGGACAGGGAACACCGGGGAGCTGTTTTTT	CASSRTGTGNTGELFF
NA	TRBJ2-2	TRBD2	TRBV11-2	TGTGCCAGCAGCGCACTAGCGGGAGCGAATATTAACGGGGAGCTGTTTTTT	CASSALAGANINGELFF
once	TRBJ2-1	NA	TRBV24-1	TGTGCCACCAGTGATGGTACGGCAAGACCGGGTGAGCAGTTCTTC	CATSDGTARPGEQFF
NA	TRBJ2-3	NA	TRBV20-1	TGCAGTGCTAGTCGGACAACAGATACGCAGTATTTT	CSASRTTDTQYF
NA	TRBJ1-3	NA	TRBV19	TGTGCCAGTAGGCAGAACTCTGGAAACACCATATATTTT	CASRQNSGNTIYF
NA	TRBJ2-1	NA	TRBV4-1	TGCGCCAGCAGCCAAGATGGCGGGCCCCACAATGAGCAGTTCTTC	CASSQDGGPHNEQFF
many	TRBJ2-1	TRBD2	TRBV9	TGTGCCAGCAGCGCACTCCTAGCGGGGGGCTACAATGAGCAGTTCTTC	CASSALLAGGYNEQFF
NA	TRBJ2-3	NA	TRBV9	TGTGCCAGCAGCGGAAGCATCGGTACGCAGTATTTT	CASSGSIGTQYF